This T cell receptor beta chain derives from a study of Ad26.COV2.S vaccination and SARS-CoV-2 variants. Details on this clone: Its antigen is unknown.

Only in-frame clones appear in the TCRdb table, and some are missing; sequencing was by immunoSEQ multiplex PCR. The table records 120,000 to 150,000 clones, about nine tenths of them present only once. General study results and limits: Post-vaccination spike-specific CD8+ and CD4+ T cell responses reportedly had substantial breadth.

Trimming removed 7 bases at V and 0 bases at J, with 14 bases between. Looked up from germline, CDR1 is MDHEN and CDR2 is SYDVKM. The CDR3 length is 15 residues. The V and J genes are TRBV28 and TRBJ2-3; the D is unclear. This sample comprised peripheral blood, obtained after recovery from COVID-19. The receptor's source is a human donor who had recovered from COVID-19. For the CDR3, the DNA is TGTGCCAGCAACCCCCTTTCGACTAGCACAGATACGCAGTATTTT. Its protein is CASNPLSTSTDTQYF. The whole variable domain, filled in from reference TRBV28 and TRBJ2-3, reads DVKVTQSSRYLVKRTGEKVFLECVQDMDHENMFWYRQDPGLGLRLIYFSYDVKMKEKGDIPEGYSVSREKKERFSLILESASTNQTSMYLCASNPLSTSTDTQYFGPGTRLTVL.